These T cell receptor beta chains were read from a single sample in a study of blood T cells in healthy people across ages. TCRdb used MiXCR to reprocess the 5' RACE reads, holding one entry per CDR3 protein. The sample has 1.5 million to 2 million distinct CDR3 sequences; approximately 30% are singletons. Sequences were obtained from blood. These receptors came from a woman aged 25 to 39 in good health. Both conserved end residues are part of each CDR3. D genes are given only for firm matches. The size of a clone is reported for some rows only, either as once, few or many, or as a class for expanded clones.

V gene	clone size	J gene	CDR3 length	D gene	CDR3 protein	CDR3 DNA
TRBV15	few	TRBJ2-2	14	NA	CATSSSGFTGELFF	TGTGCCACCAGCTCATCAGGGTTCACCGGGGAGCTGTTTTTT
TRBV7-4	many	TRBJ2-5	11	NA	CASREWETQYF	TGTGCCAGCAGGGAGTGGGAGACCCAGTACTTC
TRBV7-8	NA	TRBJ2-1	14	NA	CASSLQNSYNEQFF	TGTGCCAGCAGCCTCCAGAATTCCTACAATGAGCAGTTCTTC
TRBV7-9	few	TRBJ2-1	15	TRBD2	CASSLRERGGNEQFF	TGTGCCAGCAGCCTCCGCGAGCGGGGTGGAAATGAGCAGTTCTTC
TRBV7-2	NA	TRBJ2-7	17	TRBD2	CASSWDTTSGTYNEQYF	TGTGCCAGCAGCTGGGACACCACTAGCGGTACCTACAATGAGCAGTACTTC
TRBV7-2	NA	TRBJ2-1	15	NA	CASSPEYGVEDEQFF	TGTGCCAGCAGCCCAGAGTACGGGGTGGAGGATGAGCAGTTCTTC
TRBV13	NA	TRBJ2-1	17	NA	CASSLGSEGSSINEQFF	TGTGCCAGCAGCTTAGGTAGCGAGGGGTCCTCGATCAATGAGCAGTTCTTC
TRBV6-4	NA	TRBJ1-5	17	NA	CATLQGSDRSCNQPQHF	TGTGCCACCCTTCAAGGGTCAGACAGGTCATGCAACCAGCCCCAGCATTTT
TRBV4-3	NA	TRBJ1-2	16	NA	CASSHLSGGANYGYTF	TGCGCCAGCAGCCATCTTTCGGGGGGAGCTAACTATGGCTACACCTTC
TRBV5-1	NA	TRBJ2-3	11	NA	CASSYSNTQYF	TGCGCCAGCAGTTACTCGAATACGCAGTATTTT
TRBV7-3	NA	TRBJ1-6	17	TRBD1	CASSSPGQGWLGSPLHF	TGTGCCAGCAGTTCCCCGGGACAGGGCTGGTTGGGGTCACCCCTCCACTTT
TRBV7-2	NA	TRBJ2-3	16	TRBD2	CASSTGTSGRVDTQYF	TGTGCCAGCAGCACCGGGACTAGCGGGAGGGTAGATACGCAGTATTTT
TRBV5-1	NA	TRBJ2-7	15	TRBD2	CVSSLEGRETYEQYF	TGCGTCAGCAGCCTCGAAGGGAGGGAGACCTACGAGCAGTACTTC
TRBV30	NA	TRBJ2-1	14	NA	CAWSGGTSYNEQFF	TGTGCCTGGAGTGGCGGGACCTCCTACAATGAGCAGTTCTTC
TRBV5-1	many	TRBJ2-1	15	TRBD2	CASSLRAGVGNEQFF	TGCGCCAGCAGCCTACGGGCGGGAGTGGGAAATGAGCAGTTCTTC
TRBV5-1	NA	TRBJ2-1	17	TRBD2	CASSLGERGDGYNEQFF	TGCGCCAGCAGCTTGGGAGAGCGGGGAGACGGTTACAATGAGCAGTTCTTC